This T cell receptor beta chain was sequenced for a study of T cells in Graves' hyperthyroidism and ophthalmopathy. Study-level information: Prior to any treatment, at the point of initial diagnosis, peripheral blood was collected. Notes on the study in general: Ophthalmopathy stood apart from stable hyperthyroidism in a 13 V-J model.

The cohort's ophthalmopathy patients, a group with duration under 3 months, had a Clinical Activity Score of at least 3 and a NOSPECS grade of at least 4. The study left out patients who had uncontrolled infection, other autoimmune disease, pregnancy or lactation. Amplification of TCR beta CDR3 regions used RNA as the template. During a first-round RT-PCR of the TCR CDR3, the HTBI primer set was used. TCRdb re-analysed the multiplex PCR reads in MiXCR, keeping a single row per CDR3 protein. The repertoire holds fewer than 750,000 distinct CDR3 sequences, with around 15% as singletons. This clonotype was picked up many times. Its antigen is unidentified. The CDR3 consists of 15 residues. The germline V gene encodes CDR1 MNHEY and CDR2 SMNVEV (reference sequence). With 4 bases removed from V and 3 bases from J, the gap between germline ends came to 13 bases.

The receptor was isolated from a woman between 40 and 55 years old with Graves' ophthalmopathy. V is TRBV27 and J is TRBJ1-5, with D possibly TRBD1 on 6 matching bases. The specimen sequenced was blood. The CDR3: CASSSIRGINQPQHF. CDR3 sequence (DNA): TGTGCCAGCAGTTCAATCAGGGGTATCAATCAGCCCCAGCATTTT.